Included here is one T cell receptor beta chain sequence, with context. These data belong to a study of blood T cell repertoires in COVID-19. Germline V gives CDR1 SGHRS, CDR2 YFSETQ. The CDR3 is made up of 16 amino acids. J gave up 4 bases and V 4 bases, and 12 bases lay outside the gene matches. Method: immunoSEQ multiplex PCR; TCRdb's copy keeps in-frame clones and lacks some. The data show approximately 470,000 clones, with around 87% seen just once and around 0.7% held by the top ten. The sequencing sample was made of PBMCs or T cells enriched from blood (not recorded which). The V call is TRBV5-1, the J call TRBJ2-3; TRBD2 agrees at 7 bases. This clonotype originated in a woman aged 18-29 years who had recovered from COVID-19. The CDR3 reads CASSRFYGGSADTQYF. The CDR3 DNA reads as TGCGCCAGCAGCCGTTTTTACGGGGGGAGCGCAGATACGCAGTATTTT.